Presented here are 21 T cell receptor beta chains from one specimen sequenced in a study of blood T cell repertoires in COVID-19 (TCRdb year 2020). Library preparation was by the immunoSEQ multiplex PCR assay. The table was pulled from immuneACCESS by TCRdb, which kept in-frame rearrangements only. Such tables lose some clones; where checked, under half of the loss comes from unresolved V genes, and the rest has no known cause. Across this sample there are about 230,000 clones, with 88% seen only once. The top ten clonotypes cover around 2.5% of the sample. Sequenced: PBMCs or T cells enriched from blood (not recorded which). Every receptor here comes from a woman aged 40 to 50 with acute COVID-19.

The rearrangement links TRBV11-3 to TRBJ2-7; a possible D gene is TRBD1 (5 bases). CDR3 length: 15 residues. Looked up from germline, CDR1 is SGHNT and CDR2 is YENEEA. The germline V and J ends were trimmed by 3 bases and 0 bases, with 12 bases remaining between them. The DNA of the CDR3 is TGTGCCAGCAGCTTCGACAGATCTCCCTCCTACGAGCAGTACGTC. It codes for CASSFDRSPSYEQYV.

This chain links TRBV18 with TRBJ1-4, with 8 bases matching TRBD1. CDR3 length equals 15 residues. Germline V gene sequence: CDR1 KGHSH, CDR2 LQKENI. The trim removed 3 bases at V and 8 bases at J, leaving 8 bases unmatched. The CDR3: CASSPRGQVEEKLFF. CDR3 nucleotide sequence: TGTGCCAGCTCACCCAGGGGACAGGTAGAAGAAAAACTGTTTTTT.

Notes on this clone: The junction shows a germline mismatch at one end, possibly a read error. The chain combines TRBV2 with TRBJ2-7; D possibly corresponds to TRBD1 (5 bases). The germline gives CDR1 SNHLY, CDR2 FYNNEI. This CDR3 comprises 14 residues. CDR3: CASTEEGVSYEQYF. The CDR3 DNA reads as TGTGCCAGCACTGAAGAAGGGGTCTCCTACGAGCAGTACTTC.

The chain uses TRBV4-3 and TRBJ1-4; the D gene is possibly TRBD1 (6 bases). The germline gives CDR1 LGHNA, CDR2 YSLEER. Trimming pared 1 base from V and 7 bases from J, leaving 13 bases between. The CDR3 contains 15 residues. The CDR3 loop reads CASSQATGRGEKLFF. The DNA for the CDR3 is TGCGCCAGCAGCCAAGCCACAGGGCGAGGTGAAAAACTGTTTTTT.

The genes are TRBV19 and TRBJ1-2; D possibly corresponds to TRBD1 (6 bases). The CDR3 has 13 amino acids. V lost 5 bases, J lost 8 bases, and 15 bases lay in between. Germline V lookup: CDR1 LNHDA, CDR2 SQIVND (reference sequence). DNA of the CDR3: TGTGCCAGTAGTCTAGGGACATTTTGGGGCTACACCTTC. It yields the protein CASSLGTFWGYTF.

Concerning this clone: The same CDR3 can be traced to other DNA sequences in this sample. The rearrangement links TRBV7-2 to TRBJ2-3; TRBD2 might be the D (6 bases). This CDR3 comprises 16 residues. The germline V gene has CDR1 SGHTA and CDR2 FQGNSA. Between the trimmed V and J ends, which lost 2 bases and 0 bases, there was a span of 12 bases. CDR3 loop: CASSLLGGDSTDTQYF. DNA for the CDR3: TGTGCCAGCAGCTTATTGGGCGGGGATAGCACAGATACGCAGTATTTT.

The chain employs TRBV27 and TRBJ2-5; 8 nucleotides line up with TRBD1. The germline V gene has CDR1 MNHEY and CDR2 SMNVEV (reference sequence). The CDR3 consists of 15 residues. The V gene end was trimmed by 3 bases and the J gene end by 5 bases; junction bases not matched to a gene: 8. DNA of the CDR3: TGTGCCAGCAGTTTCGCGGACAGGGCGGGGGAGACCCAGTACTTC. As protein: CASSFADRAGETQYF.

This chain links TRBV3-1 (or the pseudogene TRBV3-2) with TRBJ1-2; a weak D match, TRBD1 (6 bases). The V end was cut by 0 bases, the J end by 4 bases, with 12 bases between. This CDR3 has 15 amino acids. Looked up from germline, CDR1 is LGHDT and CDR2 is YNNKEL (reference sequence). As DNA, the CDR3 is TGTGCCAGCAGCCAAGATGGGGGCCTTTCCTATGGCTACACCTTC. Translated: CASSQDGGLSYGYTF.

The gene calls are TRBV2 and TRBJ1-5; 8 nucleotides line up with TRBD1. The CDR3 totals 15 residues. The junction had 6 bases not matched to a gene; V was cut back by 6 bases and J by 2 bases. The germline CDR1 and CDR2 sequences are SNHLY and FYNNEI. CDR3 bases: TGTGCCAGCAGGACAGGGGACGGTCGCAATCAGCCCCAGCATTTT. It yields the protein CASRTGDGRNQPQHF.

V gene TRBV10-2 combines with J gene TRBJ1-3; TRBD1 agrees at 7 bases. Germline V lookup: CDR1 WSHSY, CDR2 SAAADI. CDR3 length: 18 amino acids. The ends lost 0 bases at V and 0 bases at J; junction bases unmatched: 8. This chain's CDR3 is CASSESLDRIPSGNTIYF. The CDR3 DNA follows: TGCGCCAGCAGTGAGTCCCTGGACAGGATACCCTCTGGAAACACCATATATTTT.

V and J are TRBV21-1 and TRBJ2-1; the D call in the table, TRBD2, was not verified against the DNA. TRBV21-1 is a listed pseudogene. The CDR3 extends over 17 amino acids. As DNA, the CDR3 is TGTGCCAGCAGCCTGAGGGGCCGGGGGATTTCCTACAATGAGCAGTTCTTC. Translated, it gives CASSLRGRGISYNEQFF.

The CDR3 region has the DNA TGTGCCAGCCGTCGGGGGAGCCAAGAGACCCAGTACTTC. This translates into CASRRGSQETQYF. V and J are TRBV11-3 and TRBJ2-5; tentatively, D is TRBD2 (6 bases). With 8 bases removed from V and 1 base from J, the gap between germline ends came to 11 bases. Germline-derived CDR1 and CDR2 are SGHNT and YENEEA. The CDR3 has 13 residues.

This clone was picked up one time. This chain uses TRBV5-1 with TRBJ2-2; TRBD1 agrees at 7 bases. V gave up 6 bases and J gave up 4 bases; unmatched junction bases: 3. This CDR3 spans 13 amino acids. CDR1 and CDR2 (germline): SGHRS, YFSETQ. The CDR3 loop is CASMKGATGELFF. The CDR3 DNA follows: TGCGCCAGCATGAAGGGGGCCACCGGGGAGCTGTTTTTT.

CDR3: CASSSRLAGGGETQYF. In DNA form, the CDR3 reads TGTGCCAGCAGCTCACGACTAGCGGGAGGGGGAGAGACCCAGTACTTC. The chain couples TRBV7-2 to TRBJ2-5; 14 nucleotides line up with TRBD2. Trimming at V came to 4 bases and at J to 4 bases, leaving 5 bases not matched to a gene. CDR1 is SGHTA and CDR2 is FQGNSA in the germline V gene. This CDR3 region has 16 residues. Supplemented by reference TRBV7-2 and TRBJ2-5, the full variable domain reads GAGVSQSPSNKVTEKGKDVELRCDPISGHTALYWYRQSLGQGLEFLIYFQGNSAPDKSGLPSDRFSAERTGGSVSTLTIQRTQQEDSAVYLCASSSRLAGGGETQYFGPGTRLLVL.

The rearrangement uses TRBV7-9 and TRBJ1-1; 8 positions agree with TRBD1. CDR1 is SEHNR and CDR2 is FQNEAQ in the germline V gene (reference sequence). There are 14 residues in the CDR3. V shed 6 bases and J 4 bases; nucleotides not matched to a gene: 7. The CDR3 nucleotides read TGTGCCAGCAGTTTTGGACAGGGAGGCACTGAAGCTTTCTTT. It codes for CASSFGQGGTEAFF.

This chain's CDR3 is CASSAPTGGSTEAFF. The CDR3 DNA is TGTGCCAGCAGTGCTCCGACGGGAGGTAGCACTGAAGCTTTCTTT. V and J are TRBV2 and TRBJ1-1; D unresolved. Per the germline V gene, CDR1 is SNHLY and CDR2 is FYNNEI. Trimming cost V 4 bases and J 4 bases, with 16 bases left between them. The CDR3 contains 15 residues.

The genes are TRBV18 and TRBJ1-2; TRBD1 matches 7 bases. With V trimmed by 6 bases and J by 4 bases, 5 bases remained unmatched. This CDR3 is 13 amino acids long. CDR1 is KGHSH, CDR2 LQKENI, per germline. CDR3 region: CASSVDRVYGYTF. The CDR3 coding sequence is TGTGCCAGCTCCGTCGACAGGGTCTATGGCTACACCTTC.

The rearrangement joins TRBV4-1 to TRBJ1-4; D gene ambiguous. Trimming took 4 bases from V and 0 from J, leaving 9 bases between them. This CDR3 is 15 amino acids long. Germline V gene lookup returns CDR1 MGHRA and CDR2 YSYEKL. CDR3: CASSPLPSTNEKLFF. For the CDR3, the DNA is TGCGCCAGCAGCCCCCTACCTTCAACTAATGAAAAACTGTTTTTT.

The rearrangement joins TRBV10-3 to TRBJ1-5, with TRBD1 matching 11 bases. Germline V gene sequence: CDR1 ENHRY, CDR2 SYGVKD. There are 19 residues in the CDR3. V shed 4 bases, J shed 6 bases, and the junction held 17 bases outside the gene matches. For the CDR3, the DNA is TGTGCCATCAGTGCTTCACTCCAACTTACCGGGACAGGGGGTCAGCCCCAGCATTTT. Translating it yields CAISASLQLTGTGGQPQHF.

This chain connects TRBV19 to TRBJ1-5, with a possible D match to TRBD1 (5 bases). The CDR3 length is 13 residues. Trimming removed 5 bases at V and 6 bases at J, with 11 bases between. Germline CDR1 LNHDA, CDR2 SQIVND (reference sequence). The CDR3 reads CASSPIGAQPQHF. The DNA for the CDR3 is TGTGCCAGTAGTCCGATTGGGGCTCAGCCCCAGCATTTT. The whole variable domain, remainder taken from reference TRBV19 and TRBJ1-5, is DGGITQSPKYLFRKEGQNVTLSCEQNLNHDAMYWYRQDPGQGLRLIYYSQIVNDFQKGDIAEGYSVSREKKESFPLTVTSAQKNPTAFYLCASSPIGAQPQHFGDGTRLSIL.

The chain uses TRBV10-3 and TRBJ1-1; 9 bases align to TRBD1. Germline V gene sequence: CDR1 ENHRY, CDR2 SYGVKD. This CDR3 has 13 amino acids. J gave up 8 bases and V 6 bases, and 7 bases lay outside the gene matches. CDR3 in amino acids: CAISPGQGSEAFF. The CDR3 nucleotides read TGTGCCATCAGCCCGGGACAGGGATCCGAAGCTTTCTTT.